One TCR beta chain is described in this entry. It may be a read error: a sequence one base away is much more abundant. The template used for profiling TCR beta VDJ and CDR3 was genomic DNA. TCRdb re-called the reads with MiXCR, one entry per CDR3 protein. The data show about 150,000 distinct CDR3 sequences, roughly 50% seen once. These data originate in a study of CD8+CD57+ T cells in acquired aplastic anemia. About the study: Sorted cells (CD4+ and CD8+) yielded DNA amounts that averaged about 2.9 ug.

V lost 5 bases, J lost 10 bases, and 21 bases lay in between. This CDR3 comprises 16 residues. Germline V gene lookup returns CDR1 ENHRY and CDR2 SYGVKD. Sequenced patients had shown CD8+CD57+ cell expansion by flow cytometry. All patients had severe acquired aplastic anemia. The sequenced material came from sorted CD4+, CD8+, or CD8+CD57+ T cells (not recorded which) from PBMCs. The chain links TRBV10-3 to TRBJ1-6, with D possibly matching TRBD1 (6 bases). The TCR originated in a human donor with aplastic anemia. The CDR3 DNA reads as TGTGCCATCAGTCCAGTACAGGGTGGGACTGGGTCACCCCTCCACTTT. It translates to CAISPVQGGTGSPLHF.